Included here is one T cell receptor (beta chain) sequence, with context. Its target is unknown. Trimming took 4 bases from V and 3 from J; bases not matched to a gene: 8. The CDR3 has 15 residues. Germline V gene sequence: CDR1 MNHNS, CDR2 SASEGT. In the PCR, 60 Vbeta and 13 Jbeta primers were used. The protocol was immunoSEQ multiplex PCR, while the TCRdb copy is restricted to in-frame clones and leaves out a portion. The table shows around 90,000 clones, with about 85% occurring only once. The data were taken from a study of cytomegalovirus exposure and HLA in healthy donors. Study findings and constraints: Most of the TCR beta V segments (in an earlier analysis) were productive either about 87% or about 30% of the time.

The receptor comes from a middle-aged man in good health and CMV-seropositive. The sequencing sample was made of PBMCs. V and J are TRBV6-1 and TRBJ1-2; TRBD1 matches 7 bases. This CDR3 is CASSGLHGQDYGYTF. CDR3 coding DNA: TGTGCCAGCAGTGGATTACACGGACAGGACTATGGCTACACCTTC.